This T cell receptor beta chain was identified during a study of T-cell memory formation after mild COVID-19. V was trimmed by 3 bases and J by 5 bases, leaving 10 bases between them. The CDR3 runs 13 residues. Germline assignment: CDR1 SGHTA and CDR2 FQGNSA. Findings of the study overall: Detection of some responders pre-infection suggested pre-existing cross-reactive memory T cells participated. A balance of CD4 and CD8 characterized clones contracting day 15 to 85, whereas later expanders leaned CD4+.

TCRdb ran MiXCR on the 5' RACE reads and lists one entry per CDR3 protein. The sample holds hundreds of thousands of distinct CDR3 sequences, roughly 15% seen once. This clonotype was seen many times. Its antigen is as yet unknown. The J gene is TRBJ2-5, the V gene TRBV7-2; D ambiguous. Sequenced material: PBMCs or a T cell subset sorted from them (not recorded which). This TCR was recovered from a man aged 18 to 35 who had mild COVID-19 (a few samples of this study predate the infection). Cell type and time point are not known. The CDR3 is CASSLDFSETQYF. CDR3 in DNA: TGTGCCAGCAGCTTGGATTTTTCGGAGACCCAGTACTTC.